Listed here are 7 T cell receptor beta chains from one sample, sequenced in a study of identical twins. TCRdb recomputed calls from the 5' RACE reads with MiXCR, one row per CDR3 protein. Among roughly 260,000 distinct CDR3 sequences listed, around 15% were seen once. Sequencing was performed on memory (CD45RO+) T cells sorted from blood. All receptors derive from a woman aged 18-35 years in good health.

This clonotype was seen more than once but under ten times. The chain has TRBV9 and TRBJ2-1, with 8 nucleotides matching TRBD2. Per germline, CDR1 SGDLS and CDR2 YYNGEE. V dropped 3 bases and J dropped 0; count of bases not matched to a gene: 2. This CDR3 region has 15 residues. CDR3 amino acids: CASSASGSSYNEQFF. CDR3 nucleotide sequence: TGTGCCAGCAGCGCAAGCGGGAGCTCCTACAATGAGCAGTTCTTC.

CDR3 sequence reads: CASSLMLAGDPDTQYF. The CDR3 DNA reads as TGTGCCAGCAGCCTGATGCTAGCGGGGGATCCAGATACGCAGTATTTT. The chain recombines TRBV4-2 with TRBJ2-3, with 10 bases fitting TRBD2. Germline V gene lookup returns CDR1 LGHNA and CDR2 YNFKEQ. CDR3 length: 16 amino acids. V was pared by 4 bases and J by 4 bases, with 8 bases of the junction left unmatched.

This clonotype was observed a few times. V gene TRBV10-3 combines with J gene TRBJ1-2, with D unclear. The V end was cut by 0 bases, the J end by 8 bases, with 16 bases between. Germline values: CDR1 ENHRY, CDR2 SYGVKD. The CDR3 covers 15 residues. CDR3 sequence reads: CAISESTTGRGGYTF. CDR3 bases: TGTGCCATCAGTGAGTCAACGACGGGGAGAGGGGGCTACACCTTC.

The genes are TRBV6-1 and TRBJ2-5; 13 bases map to TRBD2. This CDR3 has 15 residues. V shed 6 bases, J shed 3 bases, and the junction held 4 bases outside the gene matches. CDR1 is MNHNS, CDR2 SASEGT, per germline. CDR3 sequence (DNA): TGTGCCAGCAGATGGGGGACTAGCGGGAAAGAGACCCAGTACTTC. It encodes CASRWGTSGKETQYF.

The chain links TRBV7-2 to TRBJ2-4; no clear D gene. V shed 5 bases and J shed 3 bases, with 11 bases lying between them. This CDR3 region has 14 residues. Germline V CDR1 and CDR2: SGHTA, FQGNSA. In DNA, the CDR3 is TGTGCCAGCAGCCTCATCGCTCTCAAAAACATTCAGTACTTC. This codes for CASSLIALKNIQYF. Complete variable domain (other parts from reference TRBV7-2 and TRBJ2-4): GAGVSQSPSNKVTEKGKDVELRCDPISGHTALYWYRQSLGQGLEFLIYFQGNSAPDKSGLPSDRFSAERTGGSVSTLTIQRTQQEDSAVYLCASSLIALKNIQYFGAGTRLSVL.

In its sample, this clonotype was seen a few times. The J gene is TRBJ2-7, the V gene TRBV3-1; D may be TRBD1 (6 bases). V was pared by 1 base and J by 4 bases, with 14 bases between. Germline CDR1 and CDR2: LGHDT and YNNKEL (reference sequence). This CDR3 spans 15 amino acids. The CDR3 region is CASSQGAGAGYEQYF. The DNA for the CDR3 is TGTGCCAGCAGCCAAGGGGCAGGGGCTGGATACGAGCAGTACTTC.

This clonotype was seen more than once but under ten times. The chain uses TRBV5-1 and TRBJ1-1, with D tentatively TRBD1 (5 bases). CDR1 is SGHRS, CDR2 YFSETQ, per germline. The V end was cut by 2 bases, the J end by 1 base, with 9 bases between. The CDR3 length is 14 residues. The CDR3 sequence: CASSFRDGNTEAFF. Written as DNA, the CDR3 is TGCGCCAGCAGCTTCCGGGACGGGAACACTGAAGCTTTCTTT.